Presented here are 7 T cell receptor beta chains from one specimen sequenced in a study of T-cell reconstitution after alpha-beta-depleted transplantation in children. A library of TCRbeta sequences, prepared with unique molecular identifiers, was generated. TCRdb fed the PCR reads into MiXCR, producing one record per CDR3 protein. The data show a few hundred thousand distinct CDR3 sequences, approximately 12% seen once. The sample was PBMCs from the stem cell graft donor, taken from the stem cell graft. The receptors shown here come from a human donor who donated a stem cell graft to a child with combined immunodeficiency.

The chain uses TRBV18 and TRBJ2-1; 10 bases map to TRBD1. With 3 bases clipped from V and 3 bases from J, the junction kept 5 bases outside the gene matches. Germline CDR1 reads KGHSH; CDR2 reads LQKENI. The CDR3 covers 16 residues. CDR3 loop: CASSPRQGAVYNEQFF. The CDR3 DNA follows: TGTGCCAGCTCACCTAGACAGGGGGCAGTCTACAATGAGCAGTTCTTC.

This clonotype was recorded a few times. The rearrangement joins TRBV5-1 to TRBJ2-7; either TRBD1 or TRBD2 may fit D (6 bases each). In germline, CDR1 is SGHRS, CDR2 YFSETQ. V was cut by 3 bases and J by 0 bases, with 13 bases left in between. This CDR3 contains 15 residues. The CDR3 here is CASSWGDTSSYEQYF. The DNA for the CDR3 is TGCGCCAGCAGCTGGGGGGACACGAGCTCCTACGAGCAGTACTTC.

V and J are TRBV5-1 and TRBJ2-3, with 15 bases identical to TRBD2. V was pared by 4 bases and J by 7 bases, with 16 bases of the junction left unmatched. In germline, CDR1 is SGHRS, CDR2 YFSETQ. The CDR3 has 19 amino acids. This CDR3 reads CASSTGLAGGILLGNTQYF. The CDR3 DNA follows: TGCGCCAGCAGCACGGGACTAGCGGGAGGTATTTTGCTCGGAAATACGCAGTATTTT.

This clonotype was seen only a few times. The chain has TRBV12-3 or TRBV12-4 and TRBJ2-7, with D possibly matching TRBD1 (6 bases). The V end was cut by 1 base, the J end by 6 bases, with 10 bases between. The CDR3 extends over 13 amino acids. CDR3 protein: CASSLGTVIEQYF. In DNA form, the CDR3 reads TGTGCCAGCAGTTTAGGGACAGTCATCGAGCAGTACTTC.

This clonotype was counted between two and nine times. The chain links TRBV6-5 to TRBJ1-4; D may be TRBD1 (5 bases). The CDR3 has 14 residues. Germline CDR1 reads MNHEY; CDR2 reads SVGAGI. Trimming stripped 3 bases from V and 7 bases from J, with 12 bases between. CDR3 region: CASSYGDGAEKLFF. For the CDR3, the DNA is TGTGCCAGCAGTTATGGCGACGGGGCTGAAAAACTGTTTTTT.

This clonotype has a handful of counts. The chain employs TRBV7-8 and TRBJ2-1, with 7 bases that match TRBD2. This CDR3 comprises 14 residues. CDR1 is SGHVS, CDR2 FQNEAQ, per germline. Trimming removed 6 bases from V and 5 bases from J; junction bases left unmatched: 7. CDR3 DNA: TGTGCCAGCAGTTGGGCGGGAGTTAACAATGAGCAGTTCTTC. Amino acids: CASSWAGVNNEQFF.

The chain combines TRBV28 with TRBJ1-4; tentative D call: TRBD1 (6 bases). Trimming took 4 bases from V and 5 from J, leaving 14 bases between them. The germline V gene has CDR1 MDHEN and CDR2 SYDVKM. This CDR3 comprises 15 residues. CDR3 DNA sequence: TGTGCCAGCAGTTCCAGGGGAGGAATGAATGAAAAACTGTTTTTT. Amino acids: CASSSRGGMNEKLFF.